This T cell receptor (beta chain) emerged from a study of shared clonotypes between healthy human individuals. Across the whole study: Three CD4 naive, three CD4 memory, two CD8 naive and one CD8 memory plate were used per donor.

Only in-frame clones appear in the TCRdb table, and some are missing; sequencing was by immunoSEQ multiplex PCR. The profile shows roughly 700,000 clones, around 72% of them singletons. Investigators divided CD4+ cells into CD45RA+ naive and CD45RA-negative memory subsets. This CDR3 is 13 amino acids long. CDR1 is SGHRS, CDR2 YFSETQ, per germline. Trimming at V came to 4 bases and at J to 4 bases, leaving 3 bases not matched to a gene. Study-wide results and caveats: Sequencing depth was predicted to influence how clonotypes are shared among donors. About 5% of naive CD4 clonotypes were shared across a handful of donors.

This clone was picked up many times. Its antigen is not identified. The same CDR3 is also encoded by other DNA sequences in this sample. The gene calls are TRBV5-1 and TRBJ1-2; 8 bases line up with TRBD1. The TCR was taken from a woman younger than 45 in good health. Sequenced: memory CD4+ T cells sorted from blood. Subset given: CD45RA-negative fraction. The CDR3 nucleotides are TGCGCCAGCAGCGTACAGGGGGTCTATGGCTACACCTTC. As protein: CASSVQGVYGYTF.